The TCR beta chain described here comes from a study of shared clonotypes between healthy human individuals. Across the study: Samples came from two female and a few male donors aged 18 to 49. Per-donor plates numbered three CD4 naive, three CD4 memory, two CD8 naive and one CD8 memory.

Repertoires were generated with immunoSEQ multiplex PCR, while TCRdb's copy carries only in-frame clones and drops some. The sample includes 2 million to 2.5 million clones, over 85% of them seen just once. CD4+ cells were split into CD45RA+ naive and CD45RA-negative memory subsets. V lost 5 bases and J lost 0, with 13 bases in between. The CDR3 extends over 15 amino acids. Germline CDR1 MNHEY, CDR2 SVGAGI. The TCR originated in a young man in good health. Some clones in this sample may be carry-over from other donors' samples. Sequencing was carried out using naive CD4+ T cells from PBMCs. The subset denotes: CD45RA+ positively selected. The V gene is TRBV6-5, the J gene TRBJ1-2, with a tentative D call TRBD1 (5 bases). The CDR3 coding sequence is TGTGCCAGCAGTATCGGGGGGGTTGCTAACTATGGCTACACCTTC. Its protein is CASSIGGVANYGYTF.